A single sample is the source of the 11 T cell receptor beta chains below, sequenced in a study of T-cell reconstitution after alpha-beta-depleted transplantation in children. A TCRbeta library incorporating unique molecular identifiers was prepared. TCRdb itself ran the PCR reads through MiXCR, one entry per CDR3 protein. The sample gives 100,000 to 120,000 distinct CDR3 sequences, 5.5% to 6.5% of which show up once; approximately 25% is in the top ten. The material was PBMCs, mostly from graft donor cells, obtained 360 days after TCRalphabeta/CD19-depleted stem cell transplant. Every receptor here comes from a male patient between 2 and 9 years old who had a stem cell transplant for acute lymphoblastic leukemia, so the T cells may come from the graft donor.

This clonotype came up many times. The chain employs TRBV6-5 and TRBJ2-5; D is uncertain. Germline V gene data show CDR1 as MNHEY and CDR2 as SVGAGI. The CDR3 is 15 residues long. V gave up 0 bases and J gave up 1 base, with 9 bases separating them. As DNA, the CDR3 is TGTGCCAGCAGTTACTCGATTGGCAGCCAAGAGACCCAGTACTTC. This encodes CASSYSIGSQETQYF.

Many counts were recorded for this clonotype. CDR3 sequence: CASRRGLNTEAFF. CDR3 bases: TGCGCCAGCAGGAGGGGGTTGAACACTGAAGCTTTCTTT. The chain couples TRBV5-1 to TRBJ1-1; D may be TRBD1 (6 bases). The CDR3 loop spans 13 amino acids. Germline CDR1 SGHRS, CDR2 YFSETQ. Trimming pared 5 bases from V and 0 bases from J, leaving 8 bases between.

This clonotype was observed at least ten times. The J gene is TRBJ2-7, the V gene TRBV29-1, with 7 bases that match TRBD1. This CDR3 has 15 amino acids. Trimming removed 3 bases from V and 1 base from J; junction bases left unmatched: 9. CDR1 is SQVTM, CDR2 ANQGSEA, per germline. The CDR3 sequence is CSVDGAGGASYEQYF. In DNA form, the CDR3 reads TGCAGCGTTGACGGGGCAGGGGGAGCATCCTACGAGCAGTACTTC.

The table lists this clonotype with a few counts. The chain combines TRBV10-3 with TRBJ1-4; D is unclear. The CDR3 is 15 amino acids. Trimming left V 0 bases short and J 8 bases short, with 13 bases between. Looked up from germline, CDR1 is ENHRY and CDR2 is SYGVKD. CDR3 nucleotide sequence: TGTGCCATCAGTGAGTCAGAAGAAAGATGGGAAAAACTGTTTTTT. It is translated as CAISESEERWEKLFF.

This clonotype has at least ten counts. Compared with germline, one end of the junction differs, possibly owing to a read error. The CDR3 coding sequence is TGCAGTGCTAGTGGGGGAGGACAGCGCTACAAGCAGTACTTC. Protein: CSASGGGQRYKQYF. J is TRBJ2-7 and V is TRBV20-1; the D gene could be TRBD1 or TRBD2 (6 bases each). The CDR3 totals 14 residues. The V gene's germline CDR1 is DFQATT and CDR2 SNEGSKA (reference sequence).

This clonotype was observed at least ten times. CDR3 coding DNA: TGTGCCAGCAGTTTAGCGGGCCCAGGCACCTACGAGCAGTACTTC. Residues: CASSLAGPGTYEQYF. The rearrangement uses TRBV12-3 or TRBV12-4 and TRBJ2-7; D is unresolved. V gave up 0 bases and J gave up 2 bases, with 11 bases separating them. The CDR3 is 15 amino acids.

Notes on this clonotype: The junction and the germline gene differ at one end; a read error may be behind it. This chain joins TRBV12-3 or TRBV12-4 and TRBJ2-4; TRBD2 might be the D (7 bases). The CDR3 spans 14 residues. The CDR3 region is CAGREGGTKNVQYF. CDR3 bases: TGTGCCGGTAGGGAGGGGGGTACCAAAAACGTTCAGTACTTC.

The J gene is TRBJ1-1, the V gene TRBV6-2 or TRBV6-3; no definite D call. Germline CDR1 MNHEY, CDR2 SVGEGT. The germline V and J ends were trimmed by 6 bases and 2 bases, with 22 bases remaining between them. The CDR3 is made up of 17 amino acids. CDR3: CASSLPPSEIKNTEAFF. CDR3 DNA: TGTGCCAGCAGCCTTCCCCCGAGCGAGATTAAAAACACTGAAGCTTTCTTT.

This clonotype was seen ten or more times. The chain carries TRBV10-3 and TRBJ2-7; D is unclear. The V gene's germline CDR1 is ENHRY and CDR2 SYGVKD. This CDR3 has 12 residues. The ends were cut back, 11 bases at V and 2 bases at J, with 13 bases in the middle. The CDR3 loop reads CASSGGTYEQYF. CDR3 nucleotides: TGTGCCTCCTCAGGTGGGACCTACGAGCAGTACTTC.

The table lists this clonotype with many counts. For the CDR3, the DNA is TGTGCCAGCATTCCCGGGGCTAGCGGGAGCCTAGGCTACGAGCAGTACTTC. Residues: CASIPGASGSLGYEQYF. V gene TRBV9 combines with J gene TRBJ2-7, with 10 bases identical to TRBD2. Germline trimming cut 6 bases from V and 3 bases from J; bases unmatched to any gene: 15. The length of the CDR3 is 17 residues. Germline V gene sequence: CDR1 SGDLS, CDR2 YYNGEE.

This clonotype was recorded many times. V gene TRBV24-1 combines with J gene TRBJ2-1; D unclear. This CDR3 has 12 amino acids. Germline lookup yields CDR1 KGHDR and CDR2 SFDVKD. Trimming took off 7 bases at V and 4 bases at J, with 7 bases between the two ends. CDR3 residues: CATSHGYNEQFF. CDR3 DNA sequence: TGTGCCACCAGCCACGGGTACAATGAGCAGTTCTTC.